This record looks at one T cell receptor beta chain sequence and its context. Its specificity is not known. These data originate in a study of human CD4 T cells and Enterobacteriaceae. The study's findings and limits: Only same-donor CFSE-low culture sequences were used to infer reactivity.

All CD4+ cells other than CD45RA+CCR7+CD95- naive cells were sorted as memory, over 98% pure. CD4 and CD14 magnetic microbeads positively selected total CD4+ T cells and monocytes. CD8+, CD14+, CD16+, CD56+, CD19+ and CD25-bright cells were excluded before sorting. Ex vivo total memory CD4+ cells were sequenced at deep level. Libraries were prepared by immunoSEQ multiplex PCR; TCRdb keeps only in-frame clonotypes and omits some of them. The sample carries roughly 30,000 clones, approximately 82% recorded once. CDR1 and CDR2 (germline): SGHRS, YFSETQ. The trim removed 4 bases at V and 5 bases at J, leaving 7 bases unmatched. This CDR3 spans 14 amino acids.

The J gene is TRBJ1-2, the V gene TRBV5-1; 8 bases are shared with TRBD1. This sequence was found in a human donor in good health. Sequenced: memory CD4+ T cells from blood. CDR3 sequence reads: CASSPDRAGYGYTF. The CDR3 DNA follows: TGCGCCAGCAGCCCGGACAGGGCCGGGTATGGCTACACCTTC. Together with reference TRBV5-1 and TRBJ1-2, the CDR3 gives the full variable domain: KAGVTQTPRYLIKTRGQQVTLSCSPISGHRSVSWYQQTPGQGLQFLFEYFSETQRNKGNFPGRFSGRQFSNSRSEMNVSTLELGDSALYLCASSPDRAGYGYTFGSGTRLTVV.